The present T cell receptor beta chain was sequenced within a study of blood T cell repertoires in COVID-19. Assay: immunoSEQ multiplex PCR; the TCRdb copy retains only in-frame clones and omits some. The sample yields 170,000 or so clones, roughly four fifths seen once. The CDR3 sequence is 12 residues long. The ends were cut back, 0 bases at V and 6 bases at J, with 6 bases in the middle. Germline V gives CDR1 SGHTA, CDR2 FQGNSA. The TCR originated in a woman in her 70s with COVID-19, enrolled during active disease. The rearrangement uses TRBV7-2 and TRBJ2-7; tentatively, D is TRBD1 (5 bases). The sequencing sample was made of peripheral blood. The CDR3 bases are TGTGCCAGCAGCTTAGCAGGGGTCGAGCAGTACTTC. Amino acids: CASSLAGVEQYF.